The clone carrying this TCR beta chain appeared a few times. What it binds is unknown. CDR3 length: 15 amino acids. Germline V gene sequence: CDR1 GTSNPN, CDR2 SVGIG (reference sequence). The trim removed 3 bases at V and 5 bases at J, leaving 10 bases unmatched. This record belongs to a study of cytotoxic CD8 clonotypes in ibrutinib-treated CLL. Study details: The patient breakdown showed fewer than twelve relapsed/refractory and about 16 treatment-naive cases, with fewer than 18 IGHV unmutated. Patients gave response samples after a median 12 months of treatment, range 6 to 36.

Here immunoSEQ multiplex PCR was the method, and the copy in TCRdb shows in-frame clones only, minus some. The profile shows 300,000 to 350,000 clones, more than 65% of them singletons. Study-wide findings and caveats: Sampling times differed between sustained-remission and progressing patients. While tracking circulating CD8+ T-cell counts, baseline clonality exceeded that of age-matched healthy donors.

This receptor was identified in a human donor with chronic lymphocytic leukemia. The material sequenced was PBMCs, taken before ibrutinib treatment. This sequence joins TRBV30 and TRBJ2-5; 9 bases align to TRBD1. In DNA, the CDR3 is TGTGCCTGGAGCTTACCCCGGGACAGGGATGAGACCCAGTACTTC. Translated, it gives CAWSLPRDRDETQYF. The full variable domain, in which reference TRBV30 and TRBJ2-5 provide the parts outside the CDR3, is SQTIHQWPATLVQPVGSPLSLECTVEGTSNPNLYWYRQAAGRGLQLLFYSVGIGQISSEVPQNLSASRPQDRQFILSSKKLLLSDSGFYLCAWSLPRDRDETQYFGPGTRLLVL.